Reported below is one TCR beta chain. The sample is drawn from a study of technical replicates of blood from a handful of donors. Profiled with immunoSEQ multiplex PCR; TCRdb holds only in-frame clones, not every one. This sample yields tens of thousands of clones, of which about 91% are seen a single time; roughly 0.4% belongs to the top ten. The CDR3 extends over 12 amino acids. Germline V lookup: CDR1 MNHNS, CDR2 SASEGT. The ends lost 5 bases at V and 9 bases at J; junction bases unmatched: 4. V is TRBV6-1 and J is TRBJ2-4; 7 nucleotides line up with TRBD2. The sequenced material came from T cells isolated from PBMCs. The sequence came from a human donor in good health. This CDR3 is CASSRDYSIQYF. DNA for the CDR3: TGTGCCAGCAGTAGGGACTATTCCATTCAGTACTTC.